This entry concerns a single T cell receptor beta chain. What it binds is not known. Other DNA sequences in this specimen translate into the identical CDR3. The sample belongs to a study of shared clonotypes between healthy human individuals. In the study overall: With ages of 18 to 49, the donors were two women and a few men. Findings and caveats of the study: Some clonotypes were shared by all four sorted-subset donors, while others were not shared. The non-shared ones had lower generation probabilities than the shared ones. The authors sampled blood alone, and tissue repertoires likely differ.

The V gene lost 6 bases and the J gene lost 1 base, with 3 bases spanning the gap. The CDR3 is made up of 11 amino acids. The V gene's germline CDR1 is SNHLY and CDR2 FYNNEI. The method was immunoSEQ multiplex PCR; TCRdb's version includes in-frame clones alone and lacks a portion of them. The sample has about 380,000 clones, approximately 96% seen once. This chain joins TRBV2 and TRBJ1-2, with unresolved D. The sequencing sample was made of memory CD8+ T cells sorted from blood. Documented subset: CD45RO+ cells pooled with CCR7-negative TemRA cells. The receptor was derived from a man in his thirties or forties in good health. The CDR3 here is CASSDNYGYTF. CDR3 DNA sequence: TGTGCCAGCAGCGATAACTATGGCTACACCTTC.